This T cell receptor beta chain derives from a study of PD-1 blockade in classical Hodgkin lymphoma. Sequencing used immunoSEQ multiplex PCR; TCRdb keeps in-frame clones, though not all of them. The profile shows some 60,000 clones, about 92% of them singletons. The CDR3 spans 14 residues. Trimming cost V 6 bases and J 4 bases; bases outside gene matches: 6. The germline V gene encodes CDR1 MNHEY and CDR2 SMNVEV (reference sequence). All trial patients relapsed after autologous stem cell transplantation. This receptor was obtained from a human donor with classical Hodgkin lymphoma. The source was peripheral blood mononuclear cells (PBMCs), collected at baseline. The chain recombines TRBV27 with TRBJ2-7; 10 bases align to TRBD2. The CDR3 region has the DNA TGTGCCAGCAGACTTAGCGGGGGGCCTTACGAGCAGTACTTC. It translates to CASRLSGGPYEQYF.